The 8 T cell receptor beta chains presented below share a single source sample, sequenced in a study of blood T cell repertoires in COVID-19. TCRdb's copy holds only in-frame clones and misses some; the assay was immunoSEQ multiplex PCR. The table has 130,000 or so clones, approximately 86% seen once. Sequencing was done on a sample of peripheral blood. The receptors shown here come from a woman between 55 and 75 years old with acute or convalescent COVID-19.

The chain joins TRBV5-1 to TRBJ2-1; 9 bases align to TRBD1. The CDR3 length is 16 residues. The junction had 5 bases not matched to a gene; V was cut back by 0 bases and J by 4 bases. Germline values: CDR1 SGHRS, CDR2 YFSETQ. The CDR3 bases are TGCGCCAGCAGCTTGGCCGGGACAGGGTTTTACAATGAGCAGTTCTTC. Its translation: CASSLAGTGFYNEQFF.

The CDR3 protein is CASSIGAQVNLAEQFF. As DNA, the CDR3 is TGTGCCAGTAGTATAGGGGCACAGGTAAACTTGGCTGAGCAGTTCTTC. The gene calls are TRBV19 and TRBJ2-1; D perhaps matches TRBD1 (5 bases). This CDR3 is 16 amino acids long. Germline values: CDR1 LNHDA, CDR2 SQIVND (reference sequence). V shed 1 base and J shed 9 bases, with 19 bases lying between them. Supplemented by reference TRBV19 and TRBJ2-1, the full variable domain reads DGGITQSPKYLFRKEGQNVTLSCEQNLNHDAMYWYRQDPGQGLRLIYYSQIVNDFQKGDIAEGYSVSREKKESFPLTVTSAQKNPTAFYLCASSIGAQVNLAEQFFGPGTRLTVL.

This clone came up a few times. This chain links TRBV27 with TRBJ2-7; D is uncertain. V lost 5 bases and J 3 bases, leaving 14 bases between the germline ends. CDR3 length: 14 residues. CDR1 and CDR2 from the germline V gene are MNHEY and SMNVEV (reference sequence). In nucleotides, the CDR3 is TGTGCCAGCAGTCCCAACCCTCCTAGCTACGAGCAGTACTTC. Amino acids: CASSPNPPSYEQYF.

The genes are TRBV5-8 and TRBJ2-1, with D maybe TRBD1 (6 bases). Germline V gene lookup returns CDR1 SGHTS and CDR2 YDEGEE. The CDR3 runs to 14 residues. Trimming stripped 0 bases from V and 6 bases from J, with 10 bases between. This CDR3 is CASSLDRATNEQFF. CDR3 DNA sequence: TGTGCCAGCAGCTTGGACAGGGCCACCAATGAGCAGTTCTTC.

This rearrangement joins TRBV27 to TRBJ2-3, with D uncertain. Germline CDR1 MNHEY, CDR2 SMNVEV (reference sequence). The CDR3 is made up of 13 amino acids. Trimming shortened V by 8 bases and J by 2 bases, and 11 bases separated the two germline ends. The CDR3 sequence is CASYQVNTDTQYF. In nucleotides, the CDR3 is TGTGCCAGCTACCAGGTGAACACAGATACGCAGTATTTT.

The chain combines TRBV20-1 with TRBJ2-7; no definite D call. Germline-derived CDR1 and CDR2 are DFQATT and SNEGSKA (reference sequence). Trimming pared 3 bases from V and 2 bases from J, leaving 23 bases between. The CDR3 sequence is 17 residues long. CDR3 protein: CSASYSNPFSLTYEQYF. In DNA form, the CDR3 reads TGCAGTGCTAGTTATAGTAATCCCTTCTCCCTCACCTACGAGCAGTACTTC.

CDR3 DNA sequence: TGTGCCATCAGTCCTGACAGGGACCCCTACGAGCAGTACTTC. Amino acid sequence: CAISPDRDPYEQYF. The J gene is TRBJ2-7, the V gene TRBV10-3, with 7 bases lining up with TRBD1. Germline V CDR1 and CDR2: ENHRY, SYGVKD. V shed 5 bases and J 2 bases; nucleotides not matched to a gene: 6. This CDR3 region has 14 residues.

The V and J genes are TRBV5-4 and TRBJ2-1; TRBD1 is a possible D gene (5 bases). With 4 bases removed from V and 7 bases from J, the gap between germline ends came to 12 bases. CDR1 is SGHNT, CDR2 YYREEE, per germline (reference sequence). The CDR3 sequence is 13 residues long. The CDR3 region has the DNA TGTGCCAGCAGCGAAGACAGAAGGAATGAGCAGTTCTTC. Translation gives CASSEDRRNEQFF.